This record looks at one T cell receptor beta chain sequence and its context. The clone's antigen remains unknown. The input lacks base qualities; no much larger clone sits a single base away. The library was made by 5' RACE. Sequencing instrument: Illumina HiSeq 2500. The second PCR ran for roughly 7 to 12 cycles and used a J-beta primer mix along with a sample-barcoded 5' primer. A unique molecular identifier was introduced onto each TCR beta cDNA molecule by a template-switch 5' adaptor carrying 12 random nucleotides. Each sample yielded at least 3 million CDR3-containing paired-end reads. All of the RNA was converted into first-strand cDNA using the Mint cDNA synthesis kit, with a TRBC-specific oligonucleotide serving as the primer. All cDNA was treated with uracil-DNA glycosylase and then went through a first 18-cycle PCR with the universal primers M1SS and BC2_uni_R. The authors processed their data as follows. Each sample was normalized by randomly selecting 1 million high-quality reads, each carrying a distinct molecular identifier. Reads with shared molecular identifiers were discarded instead of being binned into consensus sequences. MiTCR, set to a Q25 quality threshold and the strictest error-elimination algorithm, was used for CDR3 identification, clonotype clustering and error correction. A nonparametric unseen species model with Euler transformation was used to estimate a lower bound on total TCR beta diversity. The raw public data were reprocessed by TCRdb itself: fastp quality trimming at Q25, MiXCR clonotype calling, in-frame beta chains only. All rows with the same CDR3 protein become a single entry with the most common DNA and genes. TCRdb's processing, not the authors', yielded these V and J calls. The sample has around 970,000 distinct CDR3 sequences on record, roughly 51% of them singletons. About a fifth of the sample comes from the top ten.

The CDR3 measures 12 amino acids from cysteine to phenylalanine. Of all the DNA, just the CDR3 is kept, 36 bases in frame from base 1. V is cut back by 3 bases and J by 9 bases, with 3 bases in the junction unmatched. These data are taken from a study of blood T cells in healthy people across ages (dated by TCRdb to the mid-2010s). Regarding the study in general: In model experiments, roughly one uniquely barcoded TCR beta cDNA molecule per two T cells was captured by template switching. Using deep sequencing normalized with unique cDNA molecular identifiers, the study measured how TCR beta repertoire diversity changes with age. Using the same blood draw, the study looked at two additional independent replicas of 1 million unique cDNA reads for two donors, one aged 18 to 30 and the other aged 80 or older. To avoid experimental bias, donors of different ages were distributed randomly across sequencing lanes. Donors were grouped into four age groups: young (average approximately 15 years), middle-aged (under 40), aged (around 62) and long-lived (about 82). What the study reported, not specific to this receptor: Compared with the aged group, more naive CD4+ T cells, fewer expanded clones and increased TCR diversity were shown by the long-lived group, suggesting age selection. The CMV infection status of donors was not known, potentially confounding age-related changes in expanded clonotypes. Because profiling used bulk unsorted PBMCs, naive and antigen-experienced compartments could not be compared conclusively. Observed TCR beta diversity correlated strongly with the percentage of naive T cells measured by flow cytometry. Total diversity estimates from one million sequenced T cells were considered lower bounds and underestimates. As age increased, observed TCR beta diversity per million T cells dropped in a roughly linear way, and a significant reduction was already evident by age 40.

The approximately 39 donors, aged roughly 6 to 95 years, were systemically healthy Caucasian individuals from Russia. Each donor gave around 9 milliliters of peripheral blood, collected into EDTA-treated Vacutainer tubes. Ficoll-Paque density-gradient centrifugation was used to isolate PBMCs, with at least 6.5 million per sample. Total RNA was extracted from PBMCs with Trizol reagent, with at least 5 micrograms obtained per sample. Naive CD45RAhigh/CD27high T cell percentages were measured by flow cytometry on a PBMC aliquot from every donor. Rearrangement joined TRBV12-3 or TRBV12-4 to TRBJ2-3; 7 central bases correspond to TRBD1. The sequenced material came from blood. The TCR comes from an older woman in good health. The CDR3: CASSFNRGTQYF. The DNA is as follows: TGTGCCAGCAGTTTCAACAGGGGAACGCAGTATTTT.